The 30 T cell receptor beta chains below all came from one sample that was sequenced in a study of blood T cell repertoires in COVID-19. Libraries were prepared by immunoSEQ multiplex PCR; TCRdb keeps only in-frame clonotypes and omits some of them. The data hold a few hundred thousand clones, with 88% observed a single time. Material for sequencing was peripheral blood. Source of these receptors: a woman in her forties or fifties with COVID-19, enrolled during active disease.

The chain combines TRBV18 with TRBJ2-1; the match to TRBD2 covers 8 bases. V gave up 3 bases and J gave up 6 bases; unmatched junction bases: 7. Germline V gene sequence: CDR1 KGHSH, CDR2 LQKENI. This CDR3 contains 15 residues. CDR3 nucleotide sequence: TGTGCCAGCTCACCCCCCTCGGGGGGGCCCAATGAGCAGTTCTTC. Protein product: CASSPPSGGPNEQFF.

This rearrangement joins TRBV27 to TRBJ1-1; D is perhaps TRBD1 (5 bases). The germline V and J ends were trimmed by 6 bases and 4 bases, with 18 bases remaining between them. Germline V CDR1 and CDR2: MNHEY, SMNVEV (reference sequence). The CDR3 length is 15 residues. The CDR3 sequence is CASRPGGVYGTEAFF. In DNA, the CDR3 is TGTGCCAGCAGACCCGGGGGGGTATATGGCACTGAAGCTTTCTTT.

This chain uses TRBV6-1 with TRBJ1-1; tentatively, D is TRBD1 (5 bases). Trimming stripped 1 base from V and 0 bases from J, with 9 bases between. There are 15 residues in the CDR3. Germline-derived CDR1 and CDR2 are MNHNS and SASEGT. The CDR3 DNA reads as TGTGCCAGCAGTGAAGGCGGGACCGTGAACACTGAAGCTTTCTTT. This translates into CASSEGGTVNTEAFF.

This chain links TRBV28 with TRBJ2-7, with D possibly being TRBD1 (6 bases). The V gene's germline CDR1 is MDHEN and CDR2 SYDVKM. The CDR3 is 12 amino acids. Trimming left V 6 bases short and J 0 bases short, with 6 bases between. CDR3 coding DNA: TGTGCCAGCAGACAGGGCTCCTACGAGCAGTACTTC. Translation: CASRQGSYEQYF.

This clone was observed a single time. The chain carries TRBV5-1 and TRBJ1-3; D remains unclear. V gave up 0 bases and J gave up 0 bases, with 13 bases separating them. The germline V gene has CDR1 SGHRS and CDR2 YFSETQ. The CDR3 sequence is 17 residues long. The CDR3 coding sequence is TGCGCCAGCAGCTTGGAAGGAGCGGCCTTCTCTGGAAACACCATATATTTT. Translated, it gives CASSLEGAAFSGNTIYF.

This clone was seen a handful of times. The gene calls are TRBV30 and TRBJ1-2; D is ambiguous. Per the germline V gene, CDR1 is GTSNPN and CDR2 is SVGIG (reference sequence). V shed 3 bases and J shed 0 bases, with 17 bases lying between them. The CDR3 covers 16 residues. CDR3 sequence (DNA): TGTGCCTGGAGACGACCTTTGAGAGGGCCTAACTATGGCTACACCTTC. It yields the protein CAWRRPLRGPNYGYTF.

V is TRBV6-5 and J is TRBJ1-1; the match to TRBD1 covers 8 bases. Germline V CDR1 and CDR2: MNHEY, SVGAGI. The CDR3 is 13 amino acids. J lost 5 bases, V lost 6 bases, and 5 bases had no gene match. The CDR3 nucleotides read TGTGCCAGCAGCAGGGGGCGAAAAACTGAAGCTTTCTTT. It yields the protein CASSRGRKTEAFF.

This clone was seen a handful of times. CDR3 in DNA: TGTGCCTGGAGACAACGGGGAGATCAGCCCCAGCATTTT. Amino acids: CAWRQRGDQPQHF. This chain joins TRBV30 and TRBJ1-5; no clear D gene. The CDR3 length is 13 residues. Germline CDR1 GTSNPN, CDR2 SVGIG (reference sequence). Trimming took off 3 bases at V and 5 bases at J, with 11 bases between the two ends.

This CDR3 reads CASSYSGTDTYEQYF. The CDR3 DNA reads TGTGCCAGCAGTTACTCTGGGACAGACACCTACGAGCAGTACTTC. The chain carries TRBV6-6 and TRBJ2-7, with 7 positions matching TRBD1. The V and J ends lost 0 bases and 2 bases, in that order; junction bases with no gene match: 4. The CDR3 is 15 residues long. Germline loops: CDR1 MNHNY, CDR2 SVGAGI (reference sequence).

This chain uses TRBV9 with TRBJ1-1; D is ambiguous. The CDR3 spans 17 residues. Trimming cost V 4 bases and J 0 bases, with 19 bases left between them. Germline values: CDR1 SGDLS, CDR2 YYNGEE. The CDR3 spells CASSPADTRSMNTEAFF. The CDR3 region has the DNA TGTGCCAGCAGCCCAGCTGACACACGATCCATGAACACTGAAGCTTTCTTT.

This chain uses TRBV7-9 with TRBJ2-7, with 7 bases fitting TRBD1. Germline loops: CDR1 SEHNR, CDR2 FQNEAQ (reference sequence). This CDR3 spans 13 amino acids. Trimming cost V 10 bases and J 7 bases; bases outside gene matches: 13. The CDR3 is CAIRQGLKGEQYF. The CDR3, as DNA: TGTGCCATCCGACAGGGTCTCAAGGGGGAGCAGTACTTC.

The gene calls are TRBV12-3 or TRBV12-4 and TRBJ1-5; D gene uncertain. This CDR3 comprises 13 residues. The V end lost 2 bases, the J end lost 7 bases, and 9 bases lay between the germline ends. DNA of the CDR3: TGTGCCAGCAGTTTACGGGGATCCCAGCCCCAGCATTTT. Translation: CASSLRGSQPQHF.

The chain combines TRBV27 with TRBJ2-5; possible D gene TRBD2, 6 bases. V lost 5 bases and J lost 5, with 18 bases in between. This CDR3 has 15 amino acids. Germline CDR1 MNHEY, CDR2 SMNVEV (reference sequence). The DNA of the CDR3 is TGTGCCAGCAGTCGTCGACTAGAAGGGCGGGAGACCCAGTACTTC. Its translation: CASSRRLEGRETQYF.

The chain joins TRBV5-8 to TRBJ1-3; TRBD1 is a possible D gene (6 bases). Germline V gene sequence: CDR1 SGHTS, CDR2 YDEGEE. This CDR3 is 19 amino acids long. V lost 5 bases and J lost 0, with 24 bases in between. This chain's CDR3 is CASRPRLQLTGYSGNTIYF. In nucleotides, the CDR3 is TGTGCCAGCAGACCTCGCCTGCAGTTAACAGGGTACTCTGGAAACACCATATATTTT.

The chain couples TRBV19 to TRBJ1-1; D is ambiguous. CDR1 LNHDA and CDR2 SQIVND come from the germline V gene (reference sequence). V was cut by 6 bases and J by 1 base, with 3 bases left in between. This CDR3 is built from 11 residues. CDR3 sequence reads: CASSRNTEAFF. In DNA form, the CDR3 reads TGTGCCAGTAGCCGGAACACTGAAGCTTTCTTT.

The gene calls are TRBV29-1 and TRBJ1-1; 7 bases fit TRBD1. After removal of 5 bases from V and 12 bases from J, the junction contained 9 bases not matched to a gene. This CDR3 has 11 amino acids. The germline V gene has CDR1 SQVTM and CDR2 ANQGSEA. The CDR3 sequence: CSVTRQGLSFF. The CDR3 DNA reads TGCAGCGTTACCCGACAGGGTTTGTCTTTCTTT.

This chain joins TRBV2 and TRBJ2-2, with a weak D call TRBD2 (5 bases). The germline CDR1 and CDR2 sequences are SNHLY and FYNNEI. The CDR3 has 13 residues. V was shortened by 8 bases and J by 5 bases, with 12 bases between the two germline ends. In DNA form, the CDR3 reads TGTGCCAGCTCCCGTGAGGGTACCGGGGAGCTGTTTTTT. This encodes CASSREGTGELFF.

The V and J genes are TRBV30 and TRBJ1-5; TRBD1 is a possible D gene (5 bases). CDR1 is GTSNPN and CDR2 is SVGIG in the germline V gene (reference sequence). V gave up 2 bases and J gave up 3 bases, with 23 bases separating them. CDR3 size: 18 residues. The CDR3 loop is CAWSRGRLGAGSNQPQHF. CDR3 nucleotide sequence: TGTGCCTGGAGTAGAGGCCGACTAGGGGCAGGGTCCAATCAGCCCCAGCATTTT.

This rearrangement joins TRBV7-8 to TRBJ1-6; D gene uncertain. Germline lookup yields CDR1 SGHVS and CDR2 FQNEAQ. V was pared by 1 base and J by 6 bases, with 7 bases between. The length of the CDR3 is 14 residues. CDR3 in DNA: TGTGCCAGCAGCTTAGAGTCCAGTAATTCACCCCTCCACTTT. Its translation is CASSLESSNSPLHF. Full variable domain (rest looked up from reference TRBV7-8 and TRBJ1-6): GAGVSQSPRYKVAKRGQDVALRCDPISGHVSLFWYQQALGQGPEFLTYFQNEAQLDKSGLPSDRFFAERPEGSVSTLKIQRTQQEDSAVYLCASSLESSNSPLHFGNGTRLTVT.

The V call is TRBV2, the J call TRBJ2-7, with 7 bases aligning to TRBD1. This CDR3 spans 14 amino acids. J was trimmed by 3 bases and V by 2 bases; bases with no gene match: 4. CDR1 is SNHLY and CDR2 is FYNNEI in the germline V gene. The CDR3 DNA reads TGTGCCAGCAGTGAAAGGACAGGAGACTACGAGCAGTACTTC. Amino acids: CASSERTGDYEQYF. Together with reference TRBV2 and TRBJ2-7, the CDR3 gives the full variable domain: EPEVTQTPSHQVTQMGQEVILRCVPISNHLYFYWYRQILGQKVEFLVSFYNNEISEKSEIFDDQFSVERPDGSNFTLKIRSTKLEDSAMYFCASSERTGDYEQYFGPGTRLTVT.

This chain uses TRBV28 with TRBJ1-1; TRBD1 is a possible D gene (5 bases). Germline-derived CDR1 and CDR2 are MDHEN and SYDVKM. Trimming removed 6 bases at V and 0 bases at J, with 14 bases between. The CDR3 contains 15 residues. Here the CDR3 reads CASSPPTVMNTEAFF. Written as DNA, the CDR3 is TGTGCCAGCAGCCCCCCGACAGTCATGAACACTGAAGCTTTCTTT.

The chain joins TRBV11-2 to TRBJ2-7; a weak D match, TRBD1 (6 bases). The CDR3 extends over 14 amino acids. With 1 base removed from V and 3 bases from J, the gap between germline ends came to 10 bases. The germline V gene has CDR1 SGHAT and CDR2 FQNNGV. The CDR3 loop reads CASSLGTGSYEQYF. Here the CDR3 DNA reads TGTGCCAGCAGCTTAGGCACAGGGAGCTACGAGCAGTACTTC.

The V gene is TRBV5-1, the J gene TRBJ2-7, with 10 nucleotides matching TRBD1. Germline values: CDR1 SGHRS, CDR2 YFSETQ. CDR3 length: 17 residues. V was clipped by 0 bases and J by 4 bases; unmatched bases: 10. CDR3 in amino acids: CASSLVSGTGVWYEQYF. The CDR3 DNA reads TGCGCCAGCAGCTTGGTGTCCGGGACAGGGGTTTGGTACGAGCAGTACTTC.

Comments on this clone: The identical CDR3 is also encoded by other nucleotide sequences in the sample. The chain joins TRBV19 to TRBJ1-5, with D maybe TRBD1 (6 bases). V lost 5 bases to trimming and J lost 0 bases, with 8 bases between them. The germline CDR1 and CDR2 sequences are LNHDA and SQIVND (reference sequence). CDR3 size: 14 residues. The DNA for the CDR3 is TGTGCCAGTAGTCAGGGGTATAGCAATCAGCCCCAGCATTTT. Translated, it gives CASSQGYSNQPQHF.

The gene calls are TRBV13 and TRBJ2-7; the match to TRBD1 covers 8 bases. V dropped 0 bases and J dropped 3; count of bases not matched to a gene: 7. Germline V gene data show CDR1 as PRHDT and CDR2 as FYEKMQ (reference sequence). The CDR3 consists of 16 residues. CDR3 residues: CASSLGGGTGIYEQYF. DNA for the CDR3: TGTGCCAGCAGCTTAGGAGGGGGGACAGGTATCTACGAGCAGTACTTC.

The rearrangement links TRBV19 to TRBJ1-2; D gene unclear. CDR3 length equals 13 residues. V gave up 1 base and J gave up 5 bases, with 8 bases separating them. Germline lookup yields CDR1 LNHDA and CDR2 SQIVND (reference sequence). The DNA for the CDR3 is TGTGCCAGTAGTATAGGGTCGGTATATGGCTACACCTTC. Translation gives CASSIGSVYGYTF.

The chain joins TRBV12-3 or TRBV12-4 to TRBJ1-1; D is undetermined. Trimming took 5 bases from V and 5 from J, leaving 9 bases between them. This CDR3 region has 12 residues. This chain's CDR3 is CASSLILTEAFF. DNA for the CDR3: TGTGCCAGCAGTCTCATACTTACTGAAGCTTTCTTT.

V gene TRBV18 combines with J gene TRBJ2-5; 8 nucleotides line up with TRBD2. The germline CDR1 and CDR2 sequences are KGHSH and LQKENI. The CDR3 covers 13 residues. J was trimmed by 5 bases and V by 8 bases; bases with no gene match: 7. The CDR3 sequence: CASARGGLETQYF. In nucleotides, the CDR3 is TGTGCCAGCGCCCGGGGGGGCCTCGAGACCCAGTACTTC.

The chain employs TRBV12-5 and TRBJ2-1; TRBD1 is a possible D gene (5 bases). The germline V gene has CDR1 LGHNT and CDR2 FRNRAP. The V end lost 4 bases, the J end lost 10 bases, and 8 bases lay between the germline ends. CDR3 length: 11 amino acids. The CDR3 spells CASGSQGEQFF. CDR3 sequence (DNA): TGTGCTAGTGGTTCGCAGGGCGAGCAGTTCTTC.

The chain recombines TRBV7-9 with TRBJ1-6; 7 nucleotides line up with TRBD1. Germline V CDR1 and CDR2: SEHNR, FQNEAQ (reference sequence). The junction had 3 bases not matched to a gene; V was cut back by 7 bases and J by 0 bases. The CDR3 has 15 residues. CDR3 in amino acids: CASISGGSYNSPLHF. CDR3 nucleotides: TGTGCCAGCATCTCAGGGGGCTCCTATAATTCACCCCTCCACTTT.